The rows below give T cell receptor beta chains drawn from one sample of a study of cytomegalovirus exposure and HLA in healthy donors. Libraries were prepared by immunoSEQ multiplex PCR; TCRdb keeps only in-frame clonotypes and omits some of them. Here the sample spans approximately 150,000 clones, about 65% being singletons. Sequencing used PBMCs. These TCRs come from a woman aged 25 to 39 in good health and CMV-seronegative. The CDR3 runs from the conserved cysteine through the conserved F or W. D genes are given only for firm matches. Some rows mark clone size as missing; the rest say once, few, many or name a class of expanded clone.

J gene | V gene | clone size | D gene | CDR3 protein | CDR3 DNA
TRBJ2-1 | TRBV7-6 | NA | TRBD1 | CASSLKGASNEQFF | TGTGCCAGCAGCTTAAAGGGGGCGTCCAATGAGCAGTTCTTC
TRBJ1-2 | TRBV6-5 | NA | NA | CASTMTVNYGYTF | TGTGCCAGCACCATGACTGTTAACTATGGCTACACCTTC
TRBJ2-7 | TRBV28 | few | NA | CASSFGGPVYEQYF | TGTGCCAGCAGTTTCGGGGGGCCAGTTTACGAGCAGTACTTC
TRBJ1-2 | TRBV28 | NA | TRBD1 | CASNTGATYGYTF | TGTGCCAGCAACACAGGGGCCACCTATGGCTACACCTTC
TRBJ1-5 | TRBV30 | NA | NA | CAWNLQGNQPQHF | TGTGCCTGGAACTTACAGGGCAATCAGCCCCAGCATTTT
TRBJ2-1 | TRBV4-1 | NA | NA | CASSQVNEQFF | TGCGCCAGCAGCCAAGTAAATGAGCAGTTCTTC
TRBJ2-1 | TRBV29-1 | NA | NA | CSVSWDNSRNEQFF | TGCAGCGTGAGTTGGGACAACTCAAGGAATGAGCAGTTCTTC
TRBJ1-4 | TRBV5-5 | NA | TRBD1 | CASSLAYGTGAGEKLFF | TGTGCCAGCAGCTTGGCCTATGGCACAGGGGCAGGGGAAAAACTGTTTTTT
TRBJ1-1 | TRBV28 | NA | TRBD1 | CASSLQGARNEAFF | TGTGCCAGCAGTTTACAGGGGGCGCGAAATGAAGCTTTCTTT
TRBJ1-3 | TRBV14 | NA | NA | CASSRQVLLSGNTIYF | TGTGCCAGCAGCCGGCAGGTACTCCTCTCTGGAAACACCATATATTTT
TRBJ2-1 | TRBV7-6 | NA | NA | CASSLQGEVLNEQFF | TGTGCCAGCAGCCTACAGGGAGAGGTCTTGAATGAGCAGTTCTTC
TRBJ2-5 | TRBV5-6 | NA | TRBD2 | CASSFGLAGQETQYF | TGTGCCAGCAGCTTCGGACTAGCGGGACAAGAGACCCAGTACTTC
TRBJ1-4 | TRBV28 | once | NA | CASSLGGTNEKLFF | TGTGCCAGCAGTCTTGGAGGCACCAATGAAAAACTGTTTTTT
TRBJ2-1 | TRBV7-2 | NA | NA | CASSLALSYNEQFF | TGTGCCAGCAGCTTAGCGCTATCCTACAATGAGCAGTTCTTC
TRBJ2-1 | TRBV7-9 | few | NA | CASSPYSYEQFF | TGTGCCAGCAGCCCCTACTCGTATGAGCAGTTCTTC
TRBJ2-5 | TRBV6-5 | few | NA | CASSRTAQETQYF | TGTGCCAGCAGCCGGACAGCCCAAGAGACCCAGTACTTC
TRBJ1-2 | TRBV7-3 | NA | TRBD1 | CASSPTGGAYGYTF | TGTGCCAGCAGCCCGACAGGGGGCGCCTATGGCTACACCTTC